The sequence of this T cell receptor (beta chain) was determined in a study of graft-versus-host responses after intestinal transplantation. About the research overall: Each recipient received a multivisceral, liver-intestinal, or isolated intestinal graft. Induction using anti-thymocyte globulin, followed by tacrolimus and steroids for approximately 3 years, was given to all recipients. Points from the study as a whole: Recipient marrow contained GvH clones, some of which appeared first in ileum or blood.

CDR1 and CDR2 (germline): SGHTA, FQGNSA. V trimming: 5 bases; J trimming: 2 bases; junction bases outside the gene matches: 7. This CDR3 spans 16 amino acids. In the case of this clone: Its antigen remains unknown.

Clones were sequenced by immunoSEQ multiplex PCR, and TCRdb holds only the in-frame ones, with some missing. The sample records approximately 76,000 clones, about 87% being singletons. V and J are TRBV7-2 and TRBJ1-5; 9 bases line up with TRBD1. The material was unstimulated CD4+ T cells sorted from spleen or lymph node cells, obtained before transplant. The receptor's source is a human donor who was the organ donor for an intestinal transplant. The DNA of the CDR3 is TGTGCCAGCAGCCACCGACAGGGGGAAGGCAATCAGCCCCAGCATTTT. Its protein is CASSHRQGEGNQPQHF.